What follows are 10 T cell receptor beta chains derived from one specimen sequenced in a study of blood T cell repertoires in COVID-19. The method was immunoSEQ multiplex PCR; TCRdb's version includes in-frame clones alone and lacks a portion of them. The data show about 130,000 clones, 92% seen once. The sample consisted of peripheral blood. Receptors originate from a man in his fifties or sixties with COVID-19, enrolled during active disease.

The chain is built from TRBV10-3 and TRBJ2-1; weak D call: TRBD1 (6 bases). In germline, CDR1 is ENHRY, CDR2 SYGVKD. V shed 2 bases and J shed 5 bases, with 7 bases lying between them. The CDR3 runs 13 residues. The CDR3 region is CAISEGQNNEQFF. The CDR3 DNA follows: TGTGCCATCAGTGAGGGACAGAACAATGAGCAGTTCTTC.

This clone was counted once. The chain has TRBV7-3 and TRBJ2-2, with D tentatively TRBD2 (6 bases). Deletions cut 1 base from V and 6 bases from J, with 9 bases between. The germline gives CDR1 SGHTA, CDR2 FQGTGA. The CDR3 extends over 14 amino acids. In DNA form, the CDR3 reads TGTGCCAGCAGCTTAATGTCGGGGGCCGGGGAGCTGTTTTTT. Protein: CASSLMSGAGELFF.

The V call is TRBV5-1, the J call TRBJ2-1; 7 bases map to TRBD2. V trimming: 4 bases; J trimming: 4 bases; junction bases outside the gene matches: 11. The CDR3 is 16 amino acids. Per germline, CDR1 SGHRS and CDR2 YFSETQ. The CDR3 DNA reads as TGCGCCAGCAGCCCAACGGGGGGAGGGGCTTACAATGAGCAGTTCTTC. Protein: CASSPTGGGAYNEQFF.

The rearrangement joins TRBV9 to TRBJ2-5; D possibly corresponds to TRBD1 (6 bases). Germline V gene lookup returns CDR1 SGDLS and CDR2 YYNGEE. Between the trimmed V and J ends, which lost 2 bases and 5 bases, there was a span of 13 bases. The CDR3 loop spans 14 amino acids. This CDR3 reads CASSVSNRVETQYF. CDR3 nucleotides: TGTGCCAGCAGCGTTAGTAACAGGGTGGAGACCCAGTACTTC.

This clone occurred once. CDR3 region: CASSHGEGNEQFF. For the CDR3, the DNA is TGTGCCAGCAGCCACGGGGAAGGGAATGAGCAGTTCTTC. This sequence joins TRBV7-9 and TRBJ2-1; TRBD2 is a possible D gene (5 bases). Germline V gene sequence: CDR1 SEHNR, CDR2 FQNEAQ (reference sequence). Between the trimmed V and J ends, which lost 5 bases and 7 bases, there was a span of 12 bases. CDR3 length: 13 residues. Variable domain in full (rest from reference TRBV7-9 and TRBJ2-1): DTGVSQNPRHKITKRGQNVTFRCDPISEHNRLYWYRQTLGQGPEFLTYFQNEAQLEKSRLLSDRFSAERPKGSFSTLEIQRTEQGDSAMYLCASSHGEGNEQFFGPGTRLTVL.

The rearrangement joins TRBV5-5 to TRBJ2-7; 9 bases fit TRBD1. Germline assignment: CDR1 SGHKS and CDR2 YYEKEE (reference sequence). This CDR3 region has 16 residues. Unmatched junction bases numbered 10, after V lost 6 bases and J lost 0 bases. This chain's CDR3 is CASTRVPGQGSYEQYF. The CDR3 DNA follows: TGTGCCAGCACCCGGGTACCGGGACAGGGCTCCTACGAGCAGTACTTC.

This clone was detected only a few times. The chain has TRBV25-1 and TRBJ2-3; TRBD1 agrees at 10 bases. Germline V lookup: CDR1 MGHDK, CDR2 SYGVNS. Germline trimming cut 6 bases from V and 2 bases from J; bases unmatched to any gene: 5. This CDR3 region has 15 residues. The CDR3 sequence: CASSRTGGDTDTQYF. In DNA, the CDR3 is TGTGCCAGCAGCCGGACAGGGGGAGACACAGATACGCAGTATTTT.

The chain combines TRBV6-5 with TRBJ2-7; 11 bases are a match to TRBD2. The CDR3 extends over 14 amino acids. Germline V gene data show CDR1 as MNHEY and CDR2 as SVGAGI. After removal of 7 bases from V and 0 bases from J, the junction contained 2 bases not matched to a gene. The CDR3 loop is CASKTSGSSYEQYF. The CDR3, as DNA: TGTGCCAGCAAAACTAGCGGGAGCTCCTACGAGCAGTACTTC.

This chain connects TRBV19 to TRBJ2-7; 7 bases align to TRBD1. This CDR3 comprises 13 residues. Germline loops: CDR1 LNHDA, CDR2 SQIVND (reference sequence). J lost 4 bases, V lost 2 bases, and 2 bases had no gene match. The CDR3: CASSITGEYEQYF. The CDR3 DNA follows: TGTGCCAGTAGTATAACAGGGGAGTACGAGCAGTACTTC. The variable domain in full, with the rest retrieved from reference TRBV19 and TRBJ2-7, is DGGITQSPKYLFRKEGQNVTLSCEQNLNHDAMYWYRQDPGQGLRLIYYSQIVNDFQKGDIAEGYSVSREKKESFPLTVTSAQKNPTAFYLCASSITGEYEQYFGPGTRLTVT.

This clone has only one observation. The V call is TRBV6-1, the J call TRBJ1-2, with 10 bases lining up with TRBD1. Germline V CDR1 and CDR2: MNHNS, SASEGT. There are 13 residues in the CDR3. V lost 7 bases and J lost 8; bases outside the gene matches: 7. The CDR3 DNA is TGTGCCAGCACCCTAGGGACAGGGGACGGCTACACCTTC. This gives the protein CASTLGTGDGYTF.